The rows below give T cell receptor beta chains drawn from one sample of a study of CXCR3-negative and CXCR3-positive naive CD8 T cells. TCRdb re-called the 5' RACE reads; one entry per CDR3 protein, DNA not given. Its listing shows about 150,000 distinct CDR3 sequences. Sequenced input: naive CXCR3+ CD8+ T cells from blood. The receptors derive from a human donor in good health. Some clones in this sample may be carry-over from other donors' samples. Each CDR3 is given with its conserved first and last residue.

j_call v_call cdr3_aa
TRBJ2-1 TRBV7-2 CASSLGLLWLDYNEQFF
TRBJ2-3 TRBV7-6 CASSRLSGTLRDTQYF
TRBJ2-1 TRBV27 CASSSLLDNEQFF
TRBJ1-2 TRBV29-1 CSVPRVTGRIYGYTF
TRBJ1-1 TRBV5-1 CASSLGYGLNTEAFF
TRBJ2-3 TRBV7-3 CASSSQAGGPVGTDTQYF
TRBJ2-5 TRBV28 CASSPGLAEETRYF
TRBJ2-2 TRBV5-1 CASSLLSGTGELFF
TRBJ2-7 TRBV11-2 CASSLGAAPYEQYF
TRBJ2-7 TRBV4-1 CASSQVLVRETSYEQYF
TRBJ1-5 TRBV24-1 CATSDPRQGFSNQPQHF
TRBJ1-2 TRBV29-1 CSVEGSAGTHVDYGYTF
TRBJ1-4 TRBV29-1 CSVFGATEKLFF
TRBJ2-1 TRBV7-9 CASSSGTSGRALFNEQFF
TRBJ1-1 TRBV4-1 CASSQDSASNTEAFF
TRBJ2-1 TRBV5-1 CASSQNPGQGMVDNEQFF
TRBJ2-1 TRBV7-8 CASSGDGTTGQFF
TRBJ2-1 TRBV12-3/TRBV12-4 CASSRREGSSYNEQFF
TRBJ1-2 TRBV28 CASRPTTQGGYGYTF
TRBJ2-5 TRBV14 CASSQEITGVETQYF
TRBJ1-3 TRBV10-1 CASGGDRVGNTIYF
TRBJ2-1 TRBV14 CASSQGTTSYNEQFF
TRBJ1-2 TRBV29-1 CSVEHGTGQGYTF
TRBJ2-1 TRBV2 CASSEVAGPYNEQFF
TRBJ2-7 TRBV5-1 CASSSSGGGYEQYF
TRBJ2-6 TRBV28 CASSFLTGANVLTF
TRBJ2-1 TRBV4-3 CASSQDTGNYEQFF
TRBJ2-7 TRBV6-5 CASSQGISYEQYF
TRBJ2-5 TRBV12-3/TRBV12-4 CASSFPGYQETQYF